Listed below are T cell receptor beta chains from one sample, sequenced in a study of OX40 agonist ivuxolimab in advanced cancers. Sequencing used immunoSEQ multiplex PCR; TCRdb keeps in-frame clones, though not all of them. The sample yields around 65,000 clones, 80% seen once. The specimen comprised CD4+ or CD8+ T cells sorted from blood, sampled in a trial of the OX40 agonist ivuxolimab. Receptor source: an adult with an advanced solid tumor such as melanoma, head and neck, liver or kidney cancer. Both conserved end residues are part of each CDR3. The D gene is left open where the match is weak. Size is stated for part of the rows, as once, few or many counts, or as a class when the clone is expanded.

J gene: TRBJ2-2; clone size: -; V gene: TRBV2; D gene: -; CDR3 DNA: TGTGCCAGCAGTGGGGCAGGTGCCGGGGAGCTGTTTTTT; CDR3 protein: CASSGAGAGELFF
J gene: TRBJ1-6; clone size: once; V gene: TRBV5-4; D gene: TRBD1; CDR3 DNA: TGTGCCAGCAGCTCCGGGACAGGGACCTATAATTCACCCCTCCACTTT; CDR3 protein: CASSSGTGTYNSPLHF
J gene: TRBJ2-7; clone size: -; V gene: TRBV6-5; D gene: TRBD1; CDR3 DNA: TGTGCCAGCAGCCCTTGGACAGGACCCTACGAGCAGTACTTC; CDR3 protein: CASSPWTGPYEQYF
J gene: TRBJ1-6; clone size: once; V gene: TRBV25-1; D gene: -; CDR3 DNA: TGTGCCAGCAGTGAATTGAAGGGGACAACCAATTCACCCCTCCACTTT; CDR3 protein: CASSELKGTTNSPLHF
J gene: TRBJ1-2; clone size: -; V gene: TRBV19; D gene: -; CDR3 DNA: TGTGCCAGTAGTATAGAGGCCGCGGGCAGGGCCTCGAGGGGCTACACCTTC; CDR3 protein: CASSIEAAGRASRGYTF
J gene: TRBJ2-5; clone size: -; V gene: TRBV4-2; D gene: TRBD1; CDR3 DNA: TGTGCCAGCAGCCAAGACGTCATAAGGGTCCAGGGACAGGGGTACCAAGAGACCCAGTACTTC; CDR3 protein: CASSQDVIRVQGQGYQETQYF
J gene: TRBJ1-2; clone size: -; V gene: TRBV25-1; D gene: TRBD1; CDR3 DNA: TGTGCCAGCAGTGAGGGACAGGGAAGGGGCTACACCTTC; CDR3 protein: CASSEGQGRGYTF
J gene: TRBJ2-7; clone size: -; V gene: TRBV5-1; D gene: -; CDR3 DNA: TGCGCCAGCAGCTTGGCCGGCAGAAGCTACGAGCAGTACTTC; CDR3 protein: CASSLAGRSYEQYF
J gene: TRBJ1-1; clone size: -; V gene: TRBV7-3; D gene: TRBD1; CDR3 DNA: TGTGCCAGCAGCCTGGGACAGGGTAGCACTGAAGCTTTCTTT; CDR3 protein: CASSLGQGSTEAFF
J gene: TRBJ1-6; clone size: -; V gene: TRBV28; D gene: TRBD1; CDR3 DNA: TGTGCCAGCAGTTCTTTATTCTCAGGGGGTTCACCCCTCCACTTT; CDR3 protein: CASSSLFSGGSPLHF
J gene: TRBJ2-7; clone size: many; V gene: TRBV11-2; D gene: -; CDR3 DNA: TGTGCCAGCAGCCTTAGTCTGGGGGACGAGCAGTACTTC; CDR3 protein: CASSLSLGDEQYF
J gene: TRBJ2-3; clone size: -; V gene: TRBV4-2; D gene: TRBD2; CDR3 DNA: TGTGCCAGCAGCCAAGACCCCACTAGCGCAACTAGCACAGATACGCAGTATTTT; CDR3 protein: CASSQDPTSATSTDTQYF
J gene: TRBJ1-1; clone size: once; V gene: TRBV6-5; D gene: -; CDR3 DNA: TGTGCCAGCTCGGTCAGGGGCAAGGTGAACACTGAAGCTTTCTTT; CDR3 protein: CASSVRGKVNTEAFF
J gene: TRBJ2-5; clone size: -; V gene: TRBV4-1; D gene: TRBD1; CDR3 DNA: TGCGCCAGCAGCCAAGAAGGGACAGGGGCAGAGACCCAGTACTTC; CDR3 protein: CASSQEGTGAETQYF
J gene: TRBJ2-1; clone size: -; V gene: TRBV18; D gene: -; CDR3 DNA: TGTGCCAGCTCATCGGGGCCAGGGGAGCAGTTCTTC; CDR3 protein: CASSSGPGEQFF
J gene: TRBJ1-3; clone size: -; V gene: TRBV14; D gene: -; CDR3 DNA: TGTGCCAGCAGCCAAGACAGGGGAAACACCATATATTTT; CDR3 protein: CASSQDRGNTIYF
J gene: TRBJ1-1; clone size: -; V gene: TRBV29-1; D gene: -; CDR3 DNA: TGCAGCGTTACCCAGGGCCACACTGAAGCTTTCTTT; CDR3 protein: CSVTQGHTEAFF